This T cell receptor beta chain was captured in a study of shared clonotypes between healthy human individuals. CD4+ cells were split into CD45RA+ naive and CD45RA-negative memory subsets. Sequenced by immunoSEQ multiplex PCR; TCRdb stores in-frame clones only, minus some. The data show 1.5 million to 1.9 million clones, around 98% seen once. Losses at the gene ends were 1 base for V and 6 bases for J; bases not matched to a gene: 0. Germline values: CDR1 KGHSH, CDR2 LQKENI. The CDR3 has 14 amino acids. Concerning this clone: The sample has other DNA sequences that encode this CDR3 too.

This chain uses TRBV18 with TRBJ2-1, with 10 bases that match TRBD1. Specimen: naive CD4+ T cells sorted from blood. Sample subset: CD45RA+ positively selected. The sequence derives from a man aged 25-45 years in good health. The CDR3 is CASSPRQGANEQFF. For the CDR3, the DNA is TGTGCCAGCTCACCACGACAGGGGGCCAATGAGCAGTTCTTC.